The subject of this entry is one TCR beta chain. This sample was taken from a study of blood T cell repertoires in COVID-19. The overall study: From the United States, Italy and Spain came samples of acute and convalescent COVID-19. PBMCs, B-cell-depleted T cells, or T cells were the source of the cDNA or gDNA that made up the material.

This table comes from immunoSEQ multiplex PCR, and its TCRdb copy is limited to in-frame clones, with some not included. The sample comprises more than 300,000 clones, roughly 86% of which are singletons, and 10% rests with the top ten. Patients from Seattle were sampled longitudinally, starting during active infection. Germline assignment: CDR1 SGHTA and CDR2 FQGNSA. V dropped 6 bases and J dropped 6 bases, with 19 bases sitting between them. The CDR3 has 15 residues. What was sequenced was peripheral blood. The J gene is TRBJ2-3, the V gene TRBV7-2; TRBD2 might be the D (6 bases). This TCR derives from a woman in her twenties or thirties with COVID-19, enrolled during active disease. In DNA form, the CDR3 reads TGTGCCAGCAGGGAGTCCCGGGACTTGGTGGATACGCAGTATTTT. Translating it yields CASRESRDLVDTQYF.